Following are 22 T cell receptor beta chains from one sample sequenced in a study of regulatory T cells in long-lasting Graves disease. Time point meaning: newly diagnosed GD, antithyroid drugs for less than 3 months. With RNA extracted from PBMCs as input, the TCR library was made. With iRepertoire HTBI primers and Arm-PCR of CDR3 regions, TCR beta libraries were built. TCRdb analysed the multiplex PCR reads with MiXCR anew, one entry per CDR3 protein. The sample has about 540,000 distinct CDR3 sequences, approximately 13% seen once. These same records also appear under a second study, on T cells in Graves' hyperthyroidism and ophthalmopathy.

Sequenced material: peripheral blood mononuclear cells (PBMCs), taken at new diagnosis, from a patient treated with antithyroid drugs. These receptors all come from a man aged 25 to 40 with Graves disease.

The gene calls are TRBV29-1 and TRBJ1-1; D is unresolved. V lost 5 bases and J 0 bases, leaving 10 bases between the germline ends. The CDR3 has 13 amino acids. CDR1 is SQVTM, CDR2 ANQGSEA, per germline. CDR3 coding DNA: TGCAGCGTTCGCGGCAGACTGAACACTGAAGCTTTCTTT. As protein: CSVRGRLNTEAFF.

This clonotype has a count of ten or more. The chain joins TRBV7-2 to TRBJ2-7, with TRBD2 matching 10 bases. Per germline, CDR1 SGHTA and CDR2 FQGNSA. The CDR3 runs 14 residues. Trimming at V came to 5 bases and at J to 6 bases, leaving 7 bases not matched to a gene. The DNA of the CDR3 is TGTGCCAGCAGCCCGCCGGGACTAGCGCTCGAGCAGTACTTC. Its translation is CASSPPGLALEQYF.

This clonotype was counted between two and nine times. The J gene is TRBJ1-2, the V gene TRBV18; the D is unclear. The CDR3 totals 12 residues. Per germline, CDR1 KGHSH and CDR2 LQKENI. The V end was cut by 6 bases, the J end by 5 bases, with 10 bases between. CDR3 loop: CASSPQSYGYTF. In DNA, the CDR3 is TGTGCCAGCTCGCCTCAGTCATATGGCTACACCTTC.

This clonotype was counted only a few times. The chain uses TRBV27 and TRBJ2-1; 8 bases line up with TRBD2. CDR3 length: 17 residues. In germline, CDR1 is MNHEY, CDR2 SMNVEV (reference sequence). The trim removed 7 bases at V and 3 bases at J, leaving 14 bases unmatched. Here the CDR3 reads CASIPGRPGGFYNEQFF. As DNA, the CDR3 is TGTGCCAGCATCCCAGGGCGGCCGGGAGGGTTCTACAATGAGCAGTTCTTC.

This chain joins TRBV18 and TRBJ2-1; 8 positions match TRBD2. Germline CDR1 reads KGHSH; CDR2 reads LQKENI. CDR3 length equals 17 residues. V lost 3 bases and J lost 4; bases outside the gene matches: 11. The CDR3 sequence: CASSPYFSGTEYNEQFF. The CDR3 nucleotides read TGTGCCAGCTCACCTTATTTTAGCGGGACCGAGTACAATGAGCAGTTCTTC.

DNA of the CDR3: TGCAGTGCTAGAGGCCAAAGGAACACTGAAGCTTTCTTT. Translating it yields CSARGQRNTEAFF. This rearrangement joins TRBV20-1 to TRBJ1-1; no reliable D call. From germline, CDR1 is DFQATT and CDR2 SNEGSKA (reference sequence). The CDR3 spans 13 residues. The germline V and J ends were trimmed by 1 base and 1 base, with 7 bases remaining between them.

Ten or more counts support this clonotype. The CDR3: CASSPGTAPTQSFF. The CDR3 region has the DNA TGTGCCAGCAGCCCGGGGACAGCGCCCACTCAATCTTTCTTT. V is TRBV7-3 and J is TRBJ1-1; 7 nucleotides match TRBD1. This CDR3 has 14 amino acids. V lost 5 bases to trimming and J lost 12 bases; unmatched junction nucleotides: 15. CDR1 and CDR2 from the germline V gene are SGHTA and FQGTGA. Full variable domain (outside the CDR3, taken from reference TRBV7-3 and TRBJ1-1): GAGVSQTPSNKVTEKGKYVELRCDPISGHTALYWYRQSLGQGPEFLIYFQGTGAADDSGLPNDRFFAVRPEGSVSTLKIQRTERGDSAVYLCASSPGTAPTQSFFGQGTRLTVV.

This clonotype has ten or more counts. CDR3 sequence (DNA): TGTGCCATTCGACTCGACGGGGGGGGCTGGAACAATGAGCAGTTCTTC. The encoded protein is CAIRLDGGGWNNEQFF. The V and J genes are TRBV12-3 or TRBV12-4 and TRBJ2-1; 8 bases are a match to TRBD2. V dropped 10 bases and J dropped 5; count of bases not matched to a gene: 16. The CDR3 sequence is 16 residues long.

This chain uses TRBV18 with TRBJ1-1, with D uncertain. The V gene's germline CDR1 is KGHSH and CDR2 LQKENI. Trimming removed 4 bases at V and 4 bases at J, with 19 bases between. The CDR3 runs 16 residues. The CDR3 loop reads CASSQAGSPGGTEAFF. DNA for the CDR3: TGTGCCAGCTCACAGGCCGGGTCTCCGGGCGGCACTGAAGCTTTCTTT. Full variable domain (outside the CDR3, taken from reference TRBV18 and TRBJ1-1): NAGVMQNPRHLVRRRGQEARLRCSPMKGHSHVYWYRQLPEEGLKFMVYLQKENIIDESGMPKERFSAEFPKEGPSILRIQQVVRGDSAAYFCASSQAGSPGGTEAFFGQGTRLTVV.

The CDR3 reads CASRGHHNSPLHF. In DNA, the CDR3 is TGTGCCAGCCGGGGACACCATAATTCACCCCTCCACTTT. The rearrangement links TRBV19 to TRBJ1-6; perhaps TRBD1 as D (6 bases). The CDR3 spans 13 residues. Germline CDR1 and CDR2: LNHDA and SQIVND (reference sequence). The V and J ends lost 9 bases and 5 bases respectively, with 11 bases between them.

In its sample, this clonotype was seen many times. The chain employs TRBV12-3 or TRBV12-4 and TRBJ2-6; TRBD2 might be the D (7 bases). Trimming left V 5 bases short and J 4 bases short, with 12 bases between. CDR3 length equals 15 residues. The CDR3 sequence: CASSLRGAGANVLTF. The CDR3 DNA is TGTGCCAGCAGTCTTCGGGGGGCCGGGGCCAACGTCCTGACTTTC.

CDR3 sequence (DNA): TGTGCCAGCAGCTGGGGGGCAGGGGAGCAGTACTTC. Amino acid sequence: CASSWGAGEQYF. This chain links TRBV13 with TRBJ2-7, with D perhaps matching TRBD1 or TRBD2 (6 bases each). In germline, CDR1 is PRHDT, CDR2 FYEKMQ (reference sequence). V lost 4 bases and J lost 7, with 11 bases in between. The CDR3 runs 12 residues.

This clonotype has more than one count but fewer than ten. V usage is TRBV18 and J usage is TRBJ2-2, with 7 bases identical to TRBD2. V lost 6 bases, J lost 6 bases, and 10 bases stayed unmatched. Germline V CDR1 and CDR2: KGHSH, LQKENI. The CDR3 is 15 residues long. CDR3 sequence: CASSPRSGTAGELFF. The CDR3 bases are TGTGCCAGCTCTCCGAGGAGCGGGACGGCCGGGGAGCTGTTTTTT.

This clonotype appeared many times. The chain has TRBV11-1 and TRBJ2-1; tentative D call: TRBD2 (5 bases). CDR1 is SGHAT, CDR2 FQDESV, per germline (reference sequence). V lost 1 base and J 2 bases, leaving 9 bases between the germline ends. The CDR3 contains 15 residues. In DNA, the CDR3 is TGTGCCAGCAGCTTAGTTACTAGTGCCTACAATGAGCAGTTCTTC. Translating it yields CASSLVTSAYNEQFF.

The chain recombines TRBV6-1 with TRBJ1-2; 7 bases fit TRBD1. The length of the CDR3 is 15 residues. Germline values: CDR1 MNHNS, CDR2 SASEGT. With V trimmed by 3 bases and J by 4 bases, 8 bases remained unmatched. As DNA, the CDR3 is TGTGCCAGCAGTGACCGAGGGGACAGCGCCTATGGCTACACCTTC. Its translation: CASSDRGDSAYGYTF.

In DNA form, the CDR3 reads TGCAGTGCCCCTCTTGGGGCGGGTCAGGGAGCCAAAAACATTCAGTACTTC. Its translation: CSAPLGAGQGAKNIQYF. This chain joins TRBV20-1 and TRBJ2-4; D is tentatively TRBD1 or TRBD2 (5 bases each). The length of the CDR3 is 17 residues. Between the trimmed V and J ends, which lost 6 bases and 0 bases, there was a span of 21 bases. Germline loops: CDR1 DFQATT, CDR2 SNEGSKA (reference sequence).

At least ten counts were recorded for this clonotype. V gene TRBV15 combines with J gene TRBJ2-3; no clear D gene. The V end was cut by 0 bases, the J end by 5 bases, with 6 bases between. Per germline, CDR1 LNHNV and CDR2 YYDKDF (reference sequence). This CDR3 is built from 13 residues. In DNA form, the CDR3 reads TGTGCCACCAGCAGAGATCGGCTAGATACGCAGTATTTT. As protein: CATSRDRLDTQYF.

In regard to this clonotype: This sequence may be a read error, since a much larger clone differs from it by one base. CDR3 region: CSARDGGQGGYEQCF. CDR3 DNA: TGCAGTGCTAGAGATGGGGGACAGGGGGGCTACGAGCAGTGCTTC. The chain links TRBV20-1 to TRBJ2-7; 11 nucleotides align to TRBD1. There are 15 residues in the CDR3. The germline CDR1 and CDR2 sequences are DFQATT and SNEGSKA (reference sequence).

This clonotype came up a few times. Because the CDR3 is missing its conserved closing phenylalanine or tryptophan, this is likely a read error. The chain couples TRBV27 to TRBJ1-1; no clear D. The CDR3 is made up of 12 amino acids. Germline V gene data show CDR1 as MNHEY and CDR2 as SMNVEV (reference sequence). The CDR3 sequence: CASNLLGTEAFL. The CDR3 nucleotides are TGTGCCAGCAATTTATTAGGAACTGAAGCTTTCCTT.

In its sample, this clonotype was seen many times. CDR3 protein: CASSSRKLQETQYF. DNA for the CDR3: TGTGCCAGCAGTTCGCGCAAACTCCAAGAGACCCAGTACTTC. The chain joins TRBV6-9 to TRBJ2-5; D is uncertain. Per the germline V gene, CDR1 is MNHGY and CDR2 is SVAAGI. The CDR3 totals 14 residues. V dropped 4 bases and J dropped 1 base, with 10 bases sitting between them.

This clonotype was found a few times. This chain uses TRBV3-1 with TRBJ2-1; D may match TRBD1 or TRBD2 (5 bases each). Germline lookup yields CDR1 LGHDT and CDR2 YNNKEL (reference sequence). V was clipped by 3 bases and J by 8 bases, with 11 bases between them. The CDR3 is 13 residues long. In DNA form, the CDR3 reads TGTGCCAGCAGCCACAGGGTCGGGGATGAGCAGTTCTTC. Translated: CASSHRVGDEQFF.

The chain links TRBV7-9 to TRBJ2-5; D may match TRBD1 or TRBD2 (6 bases each). The CDR3 totals 16 residues. Germline V gives CDR1 SEHNR, CDR2 FQNEAQ (reference sequence). Trimming left V 2 bases short and J 1 base short, with 14 bases between. CDR3 nucleotide sequence: TGTGCCAGCAGCTTATCGGGGGCGGGACCCCAAGAGACCCAGTACTTC. It translates to CASSLSGAGPQETQYF.